This T cell receptor beta chain was sequenced for a study of blood T cell repertoires in COVID-19. Assay: immunoSEQ multiplex PCR; the TCRdb copy retains only in-frame clones and omits some. This sample has about 380,000 clones, with more than 75% found just once. Trimming left V 1 base short and J 0 bases short, with 18 bases between. Germline V gene lookup returns CDR1 SGHTA and CDR2 FQGNSA. The CDR3 sequence is 18 residues long. This sequence joins TRBV7-2 and TRBJ1-2, with D possibly being TRBD1 (6 bases). Input material: PBMCs or T cells enriched from blood (not recorded which). This sequence originates from a woman between 18 and 30 years old who had recovered from COVID-19. This CDR3 is CASSLERGWDKSNYGYTF. CDR3 in DNA: TGTGCCAGCAGCTTAGAGAGGGGGTGGGACAAATCTAACTATGGCTACACCTTC. Based on the CDR3 plus reference TRBV7-2 and TRBJ1-2, the full variable domain is GAGVSQSPSNKVTEKGKDVELRCDPISGHTALYWYRQSLGQGLEFLIYFQGNSAPDKSGLPSDRFSAERTGGSVSTLTIQRTQQEDSAVYLCASSLERGWDKSNYGYTFGSGTRLTVV.